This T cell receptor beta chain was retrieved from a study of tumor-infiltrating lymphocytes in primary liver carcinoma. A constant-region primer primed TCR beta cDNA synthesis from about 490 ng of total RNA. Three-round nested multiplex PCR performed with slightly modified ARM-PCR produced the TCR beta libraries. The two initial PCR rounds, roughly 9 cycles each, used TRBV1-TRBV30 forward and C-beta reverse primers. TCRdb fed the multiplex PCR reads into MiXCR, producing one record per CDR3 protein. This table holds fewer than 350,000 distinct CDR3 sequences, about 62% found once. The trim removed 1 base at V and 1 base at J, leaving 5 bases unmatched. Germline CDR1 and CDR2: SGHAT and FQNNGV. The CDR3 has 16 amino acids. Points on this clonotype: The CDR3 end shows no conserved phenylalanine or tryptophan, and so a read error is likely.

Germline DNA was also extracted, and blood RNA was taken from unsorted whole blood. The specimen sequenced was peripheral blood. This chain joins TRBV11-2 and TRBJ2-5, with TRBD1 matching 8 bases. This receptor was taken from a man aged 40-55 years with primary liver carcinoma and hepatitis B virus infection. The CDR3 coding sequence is TGTGCCAGCAGCTTAGCAGGACAGGGACCCCAAGAGACCCAGTACCTC. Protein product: CASSLAGQGPQETQYL.